This entry is about one T cell receptor beta chain. Its antigen is still unknown. These data belong to a study of shared clonotypes between healthy human individuals. In the authors' workflow: Quality scores were absent from the junction-only immunoSEQ sequences, so filtering differed. Libraries were prepared by immunoSEQ multiplex PCR; TCRdb keeps only in-frame clonotypes and omits some of them. That table supplies the V and J calls and clone size; D and trimming were determined from the DNA. The sample lists about 380,000 clones, about 97% occurring once. Losses at the gene ends were 5 bases for V and 8 bases for J; bases not matched to a gene: 11. The CDR3 runs 15 residues. Germline V gene data show CDR1 as SEHNR and CDR2 as FQNEAQ (reference sequence). Broader study findings: Relative to their counterparts shared across all four donors, non-shared clonotypes exhibited diminished generation probabilities.

The chain couples TRBV7-9 to TRBJ2-1, with 8 nucleotides matching TRBD2. The TCR comes from a man under 40 in good health. The sequencing input was memory CD8+ T cells sorted from blood. The sample's subset: CD45RO+ cells pooled with CCR7-negative TemRA cells. The CDR3 DNA sequence: TGTGCCAGCAGCCCCCCGGTAGCGGGAATCCATGAGCAGTTCTTC. This gives the protein CASSPPVAGIHEQFF.